The present T cell receptor (beta chain) was sequenced within a study of shared clonotypes between healthy human individuals. Findings and limits, study-wide: Clonotypes shared by all four donors outscored non-shared clonotypes in generation probability.

Comment on this clone: Its antigen is not identified.

The protocol was immunoSEQ multiplex PCR, while the TCRdb copy is restricted to in-frame clones and leaves out a portion. Of about 2,500,000 clones listed, roughly nine tenths were seen once; the top ten hold around 0.14%. V lost 3 bases to trimming and J lost 2 bases, with 17 bases between them. CDR3 length equals 16 residues. Looked up from germline, CDR1 is LGHNA and CDR2 is YSLEER. This rearrangement joins TRBV4-3 to TRBJ2-7; D call uncertain. This sequence originates from a man younger than 35 in good health. Source material: naive CD4+ T cells sorted from blood. Stated subset: CD45RA+ positively selected. The CDR3 sequence: CASSQAANEKTYEQYF. The DNA for the CDR3 is TGCGCCAGCAGCCAGGCGGCGAACGAAAAAACCTACGAGCAGTACTTC.